This T cell receptor (beta chain) was observed in a study of control samples from healthy donors and cancer patients. Assay used: immunoSEQ multiplex PCR; TCRdb lists only in-frame clones, some missing. This sample yields 78,000 or so clones, of which approximately 80% are seen a single time; roughly 15% belongs to the top ten. The CDR3 is made up of 15 amino acids. V was cut by 5 bases and J by 1 base, with 12 bases left in between. CDR1 and CDR2 from the germline V gene are SGHTA and FQGNSA. The chain couples TRBV7-2 to TRBJ1-5; D may be TRBD1 (6 bases). Input material: blood. This TCR was sampled from a man aged 45-65 years in good health. As DNA, the CDR3 is TGTGCCAGCAGCCTTCAGGGGCTGAGCAATCAGCCCCAGCATTTT. Translation gives CASSLQGLSNQPQHF.